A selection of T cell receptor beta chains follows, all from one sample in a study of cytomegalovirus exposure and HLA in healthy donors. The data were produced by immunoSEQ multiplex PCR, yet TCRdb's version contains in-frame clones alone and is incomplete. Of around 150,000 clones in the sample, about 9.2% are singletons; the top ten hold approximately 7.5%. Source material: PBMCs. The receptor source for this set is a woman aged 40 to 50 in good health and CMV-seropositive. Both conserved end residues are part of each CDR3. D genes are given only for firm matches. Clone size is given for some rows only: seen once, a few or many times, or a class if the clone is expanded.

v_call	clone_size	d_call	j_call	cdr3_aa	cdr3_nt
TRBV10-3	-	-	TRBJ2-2	CAISPSDTGELFF	TGTGCCATCAGCCCCAGTGACACCGGGGAGCTGTTTTTT
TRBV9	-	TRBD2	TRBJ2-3	CASSVLSWASGLISTDTQYF	TGTGCCAGCAGCGTCCTTAGTTGGGCTAGCGGATTAATTAGCACAGATACGCAGTATTTT
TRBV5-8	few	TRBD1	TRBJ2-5	CASSLAWGTGDIQETQYF	TGTGCCAGCAGCTTGGCATGGGGGACAGGGGACATCCAAGAGACCCAGTACTTC
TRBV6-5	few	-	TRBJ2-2	CASNKNTGELFF	TGTGCCAGCAACAAGAACACCGGGGAGCTGTTTTTT
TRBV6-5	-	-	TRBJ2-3	CASRDTGSDTQYF	TGTGCCAGCAGGGACACCGGGAGCGATACGCAGTATTTT
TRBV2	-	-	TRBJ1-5	CASSLGQLSNQPQHF	TGTGCCAGCAGTCTAGGACAGTTGAGCAATCAGCCCCAGCATTTT
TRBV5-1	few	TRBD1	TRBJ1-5	CASSTGQGDSNQPQHF	TGCGCCAGCAGCACGGGACAGGGGGACAGCAATCAGCCCCAGCATTTT
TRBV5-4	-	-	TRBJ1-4	CASSSRGEKLLF	TGTGCCAGCAGCTCTCGGGGGGAAAAACTGCTTTTT
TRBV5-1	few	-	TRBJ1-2	CASSAGPTMGPYGYTF	TGCGCCAGCAGCGCGGGACCGACTATGGGCCCCTATGGCTACACCTTC
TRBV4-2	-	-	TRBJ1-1	CASSQDWNTEAFF	TGTGCCAGCAGCCAAGACTGGAACACTGAAGCTTTCTTT
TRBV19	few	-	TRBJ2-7	CASSIDGTGVGEQYF	TGTGCCAGTAGTATAGACGGCACGGGGGTTGGCGAGCAGTACTTC
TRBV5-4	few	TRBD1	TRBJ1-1	CASSLVGQGTEAFF	TGTGCCAGCAGCTTGGTGGGACAGGGTACTGAAGCTTTCTTT
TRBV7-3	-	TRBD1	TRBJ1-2	CARRTGGGYGYTF	TGTGCCAGGAGGACAGGAGGGGGCTATGGCTACACCTTC
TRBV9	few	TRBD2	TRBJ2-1	CASSVGPSGGAGEQFF	TGTGCCAGCAGCGTAGGCCCTAGCGGGGGGGCGGGGGAGCAGTTCTTC
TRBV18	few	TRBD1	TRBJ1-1	CASSPFVLPGQGKKGSDTEAFF	TGTGCCAGCTCACCGTTCGTTCTGCCCGGACAGGGAAAAAAGGGTTCAGACACTGAAGCTTTCTTT
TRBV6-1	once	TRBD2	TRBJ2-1	CASSALAGGYNEQFF	TGTGCCAGCAGCGCTCTAGCGGGGGGGTACAATGAGCAGTTCTTC
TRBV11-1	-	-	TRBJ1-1	CASSVQGSWNTEAFF	TGTGCCAGCAGCGTACAGGGTTCTTGGAACACTGAAGCTTTCTTT
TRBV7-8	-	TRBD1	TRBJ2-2	CASSLTGMTGELFF	TGTGCCAGCAGCTTGACAGGGATGACCGGGGAGCTGTTTTTT
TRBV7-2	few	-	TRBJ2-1	CASSLGIGGANNEQFF	TGTGCCAGCAGCTTAGGTATCGGCGGGGCAAATAATGAGCAGTTCTTC
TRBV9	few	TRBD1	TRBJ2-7	CASSVGGTGVAYEQYF	TGTGCCAGCAGCGTCGGAGGGACAGGGGTGGCCTACGAGCAGTACTTC
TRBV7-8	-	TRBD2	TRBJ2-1	CASSPPGLARDGSYNEQFF	TGTGCCAGCAGCCCACCGGGACTAGCTAGGGACGGCTCCTACAATGAGCAGTTCTTC
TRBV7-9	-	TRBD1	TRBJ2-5	CASSSFSGTERETQYF	TGTGCCAGCAGCTCCTTCTCCGGGACAGAAAGAGAGACCCAGTACTTC
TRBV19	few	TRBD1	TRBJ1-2	CASSIIGQGTYGYTF	TGTGCCAGTAGTATCATTGGACAGGGTACCTATGGCTACACCTTC
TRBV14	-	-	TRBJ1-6	CASSQETRNSPLHF	TGTGCCAGCAGCCAAGAAACGAGGAATTCACCCCTCCACTTT
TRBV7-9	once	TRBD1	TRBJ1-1	CASSLGTDTEAFF	TGTGCCAGCAGCCTGGGGACAGACACTGAAGCTTTCTTT
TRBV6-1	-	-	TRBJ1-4	CASSEFQGADEKLFF	TGTGCCAGCAGTGAATTTCAGGGTGCTGATGAAAAACTGTTTTTT
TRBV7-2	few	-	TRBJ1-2	CASRFFGYGYTF	TGTGCCAGCAGATTTTTCGGCTATGGCTACACCTTC
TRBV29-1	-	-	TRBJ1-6	CSVVEGSENSPLHF	TGCAGCGTTGTTGAGGGTTCAGAAAATTCACCCCTCCACTTT
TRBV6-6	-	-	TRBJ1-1	CASSYERGGTEAFF	TGTGCCAGCAGTTACGAAAGGGGGGGCACTGAAGCTTTCTTT
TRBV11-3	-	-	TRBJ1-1	CASSLLSLGNTEAFF	TGTGCCAGCAGCCTCTTGAGTCTTGGGAACACTGAAGCTTTCTTT
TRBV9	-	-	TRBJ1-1	CASSKGQGNTEAFF	TGTGCCAGCAGCAAGGGGCAAGGGAACACTGAAGCTTTCTTT
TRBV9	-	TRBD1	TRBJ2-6	CASSVGTGHSGANVLTF	TGTGCCAGCAGCGTCGGGACAGGACACTCTGGGGCCAACGTCCTGACTTTC
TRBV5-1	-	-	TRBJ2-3	CASSLPSTDTQYF	TGCGCCAGCAGCTTGCCGAGCACAGATACGCAGTATTTT